This T cell receptor beta chain appears in the sequencing data of a study of T cell responses to AZD1222 COVID-19 vaccine (dated by TCRdb to 2020 to 2023). For context, the study as a whole: A total of roughly 240 trial participants underwent TCR sequencing, of whom around 200 received two doses of AZD1222 and some 26 received two doses of the MenACWY control vaccine. Trial participants were enrolled into age subgroups of 18-55, 56-69 and 70-plus years, which contained 148, 28 and 57 TCR-sequenced participants, respectively. The full study reports these points: Conclusions about previously exposed vaccinees were limited because only six AZD1222 recipients were SARS-CoV-2 seropositive at baseline. In the small 56-69-year group, the increase in depth fell short of significance, most likely because of low power. Vaccine-associated CD4 TCRs spanned the whole spike protein, with dominant responses in regions 160-218 and 743-854. No day 14 peak-response samples were available, so repertoires were characterized only after the peak T cell response. Epitopes outside the regions mutated in the B.1.351 and B.1.1.7 variants were reportedly recognized by nearly half of the unique spike-specific TCRs. Spike-specific TCR breadth and depth rose significantly after two AZD1222 doses compared with day 0 and with MenACWY recipients. Participants were mostly white British and included more females than males, and it was suggested by the authors that clonal diversity may have been underestimated.

The CDR3 regions of human TCRbeta chains were subjected to immunosequencing. As for how the authors treated the data: Repertoire TCRs were checked for matches against a reference library of SARS-CoV-2-specific TCRs that had been generated using the MIRA antigen-specificity platform. Breadth meant the fraction of unique TCRs that were SARS-CoV-2-associated, whereas depth meant the fraction of total T cells that were SARS-CoV-2-associated. Each spike-specific TCR was assigned to its reactive spike region and to a CD4 or CD8 class using the MIRA data. Log10-transformed breadth and depth values were compared by one-way ANOVA with Sidak's multiple comparisons tests. The clones in this table, taken by TCRdb from immuneACCESS, are in-frame only. Not every clone is retained; where verified, under half of the shortfall comes from an unresolved V gene, and the cause of the rest is unknown. For V, J and clone size, that table is used; D and trimming come from the DNA. Present in this sample are more than 85,000 clones, 70% to 90% of which were seen just once. The ten top clones hold 4.4% of the sample.

A remark on this clone: There is no known antigen for this receptor. Base qualities are not at hand, and no much larger clone is one base apart.

What this sample's time point label stands for: about 28 days (+/-7) after the second vaccine dose. AZD1222 recipients whose second dose came at about 4 weeks and those whose second dose came at about 12 weeks were combined into one group, since spike-specific TCR depth and breadth did not differ between the two schedules. Samples from vaccinated people were obtained from the UK trials COV001 and COV002, which included a single-blind randomized controlled phase 2/3 trial of AZD1222 (ChAdOx1 nCoV-19) in healthy adults. Trial participant PBMC samples were collected at day 0 and day 28 after the second dose for TCRbeta chain sequencing. Including cysteine and phenylalanine, the CDR3 has 15 amino acids. Kept here is only the CDR3 DNA, which spans 45 bases and is read in frame from base 1. The CDR1 and CDR2 encoded by the germline V gene are MNHEY and SVGAGI. The V and J ends are trimmed by 4 bases and 0 bases, leaving 10 bases between them.

The sample consisted of peripheral blood, taken 28 days after the second AZD1222 dose. The TCR sequence derives from an adult who received the AZD1222 COVID-19 vaccine. The rearranged segments are TRBV6-5 and TRBJ1-3; TRBD1 is perhaps the D gene, given 5 matching bases. Here is the DNA: TGTGCCAGCAGTTTACAGGCTAACTCTGGAAACACCATATATTTT. It is translated as CASSLQANSGNTIYF.